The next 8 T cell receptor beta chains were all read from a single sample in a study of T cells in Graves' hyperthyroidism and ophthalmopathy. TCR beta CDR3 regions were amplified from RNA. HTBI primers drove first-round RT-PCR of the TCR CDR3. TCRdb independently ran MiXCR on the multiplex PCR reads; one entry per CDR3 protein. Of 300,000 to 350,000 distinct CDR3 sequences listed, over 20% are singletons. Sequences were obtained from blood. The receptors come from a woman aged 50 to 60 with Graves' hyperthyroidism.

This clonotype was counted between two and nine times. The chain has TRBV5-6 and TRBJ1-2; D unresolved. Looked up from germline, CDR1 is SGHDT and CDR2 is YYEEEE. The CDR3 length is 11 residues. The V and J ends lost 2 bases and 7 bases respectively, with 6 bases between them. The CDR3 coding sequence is TGTGCCAGCAGCTTTCGAGGTGGCTACACCTTC. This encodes CASSFRGGYTF.

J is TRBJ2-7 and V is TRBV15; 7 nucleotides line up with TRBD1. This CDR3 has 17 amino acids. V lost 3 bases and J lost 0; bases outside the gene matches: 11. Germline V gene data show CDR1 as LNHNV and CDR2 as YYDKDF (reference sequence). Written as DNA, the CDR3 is TGTGCCACCAGCAGGATACCCCCGGGACAGAGCTCCTACGAGCAGTACTTC. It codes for CATSRIPPGQSSYEQYF.

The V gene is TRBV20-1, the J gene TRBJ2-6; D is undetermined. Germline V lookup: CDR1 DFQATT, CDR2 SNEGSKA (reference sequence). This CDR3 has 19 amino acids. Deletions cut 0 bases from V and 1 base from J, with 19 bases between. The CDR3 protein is CSARDKSMGSLSGANVLTF. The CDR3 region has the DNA TGCAGTGCTAGAGATAAGTCGATGGGTTCCCTTTCTGGGGCCAACGTCCTGACTTTC.

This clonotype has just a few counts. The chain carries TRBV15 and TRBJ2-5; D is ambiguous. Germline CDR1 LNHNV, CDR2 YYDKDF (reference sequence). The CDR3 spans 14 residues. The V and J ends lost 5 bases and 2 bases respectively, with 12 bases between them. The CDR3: CATSLVGSQETQYF. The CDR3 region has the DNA TGTGCCACCAGCTTGGTCGGCAGTCAAGAGACCCAGTACTTC.

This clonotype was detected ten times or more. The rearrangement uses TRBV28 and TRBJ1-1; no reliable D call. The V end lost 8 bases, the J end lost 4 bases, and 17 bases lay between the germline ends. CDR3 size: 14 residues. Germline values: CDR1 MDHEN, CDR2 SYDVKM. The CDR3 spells CASPPSGWSTEAFF. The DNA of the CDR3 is TGTGCCAGCCCCCCCTCAGGCTGGAGCACTGAAGCTTTCTTT.

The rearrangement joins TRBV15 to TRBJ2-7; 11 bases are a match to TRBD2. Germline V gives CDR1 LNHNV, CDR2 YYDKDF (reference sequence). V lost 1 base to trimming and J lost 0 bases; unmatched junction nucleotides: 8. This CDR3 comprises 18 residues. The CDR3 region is CATSRVDSGREFSYEQYF. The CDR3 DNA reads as TGTGCCACCAGCAGAGTGGATAGCGGGAGGGAATTCTCCTACGAGCAGTACTTC. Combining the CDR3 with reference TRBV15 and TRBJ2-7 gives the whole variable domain DAMVIQNPRYQVTQFGKPVTLSCSQTLNHNVMYWYQQKSSQAPKLLFHYYDKDFNNEADTPDNFQSRRPNTSFCFLDIRSPGLGDTAMYLCATSRVDSGREFSYEQYFGPGTRLTVT.

CDR3 region: CASRSTGGSPTDTQYF. In DNA, the CDR3 is TGTGCCAGCAGGTCGACCGGAGGGTCTCCCACAGATACGCAGTATTTT. V usage is TRBV5-6 and J usage is TRBJ2-3, with TRBD2 as a possible D gene (6 bases). The CDR3 is 16 residues long. Trimming shortened V by 5 bases and J by 2 bases, and 18 bases separated the two germline ends. In germline, CDR1 is SGHDT, CDR2 YYEEEE.

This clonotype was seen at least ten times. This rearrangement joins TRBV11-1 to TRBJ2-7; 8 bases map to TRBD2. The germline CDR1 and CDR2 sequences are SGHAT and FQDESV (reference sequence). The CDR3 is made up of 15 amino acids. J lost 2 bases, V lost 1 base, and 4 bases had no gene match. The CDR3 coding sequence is TGTGCCAGCAGCTTAGATGCCGGGAGGGCCTACGAGCAGTACTTC. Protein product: CASSLDAGRAYEQYF.